This T cell receptor beta chain appears in the sequencing data of a study of shared clonotypes between healthy human individuals. The data were produced by immunoSEQ multiplex PCR, yet TCRdb's version contains in-frame clones alone and is incomplete. The table includes about 2.2 million clones, roughly 93% detected once. Naive-designated CD8 cells lacked CD45RO, were positively enriched for CCR7, and omitted terminally differentiated effector memory CD45RA+ cells. With V trimmed by 2 bases and J by 2 bases, 2 bases remained unmatched. The CDR3 sequence is 15 residues long. CDR1 ENHRY and CDR2 SYGVKD come from the germline V gene.

V gene TRBV10-3 combines with J gene TRBJ2-7; 11 positions match TRBD1. The source of this sequence is a man between 18 and 29 years old in good health. Some clones in this sample may be carry-over from other donors' samples. The sample consisted of naive CD8+ T cells from PBMCs. The CDR3 is CAISERDRGAYEQYF. CDR3 in DNA: TGTGCCATCAGTGAGCGGGACAGGGGGGCCTACGAGCAGTACTTC.